This is a list of T cell receptor beta chains from one sample in a study of T cells in localized non-small cell lung cancer. Libraries were prepared by immunoSEQ multiplex PCR; TCRdb keeps only in-frame clonotypes and omits some of them. The sample comprises 10,000 to 13,000 clones, over 70% of which are singletons, and 30% to 35% rests with the top ten. Sequenced here: peripheral blood, sampled before any cancer treatment. The receptors stem from a male donor aged 60 or over with stage I lung adenocarcinoma. The CDR3 runs from the conserved cysteine through the conserved F or W. Fields, in order: J gene, D gene, V gene, clone size, CDR3 DNA, CDR3 protein. D genes are given only for firm matches. The size entry is marked missing in some rows and otherwise reads once, few, many or a size class.

TRBJ2-1	-	TRBV2	-	TGTGCCAGCAGGGGGGCTTTCTACAATGAGCAGTTCTTC	CASRGAFYNEQFF
TRBJ1-3	-	TRBV7-8	-	TGTGCCAGCAGCAAAGGACAGAGAAACTCTGGAAACACCATATATTTT	CASSKGQRNSGNTIYF
TRBJ1-6	-	TRBV7-3	once	TGTGCCAGCAGCTTAAGCCCTGAGGCAGGTTGGAATTCACCCCTCCACTTT	CASSLSPEAGWNSPLHF
TRBJ1-5	-	TRBV28	few	TGTGCCAGCAGTAAGGGAGACAATCAGCCCCAGCATTTT	CASSKGDNQPQHF
TRBJ2-2	-	TRBV7-9	-	TGTGCCAGCAGCTTAGCAGGCCCCACCGGGGAGCTGTTTTTT	CASSLAGPTGELFF
TRBJ2-3	-	TRBV7-2	-	TGTGCCAGCAGCTTAGCGCGCACAGATACGCAGTATTTT	CASSLARTDTQYF
TRBJ2-7	-	TRBV25-1	-	TGTGCCAGCAGTGATCGAATATACGAGCAGTACTTC	CASSDRIYEQYF
TRBJ2-1	TRBD1	TRBV5-1	-	TGCGCCAGCAGACCGACAGGGGGGTCCTACAATGAGCAGTTCTTC	CASRPTGGSYNEQFF
TRBJ1-2	-	TRBV4-3	-	TGCGCCAGCAGCCAAGACCTTCCCGGGGCAGGGGATGGCTACACCTTC	CASSQDLPGAGDGYTF
TRBJ2-5	-	TRBV7-9	-	TGTGCCAGCAGCTTAGTGCGGGCCTTGGGTGGGACCCAGTACTTC	CASSLVRALGGTQYF
TRBJ1-2	TRBD1	TRBV5-1	few	TGCGCCAGCAGTGTGGACAGGGGTTACTACACCTTC	CASSVDRGYYTF
TRBJ1-4	TRBD1	TRBV11-2	-	TGTGCCAGCAGCTTACGGACAGGAAGTAATGAAAAACTGTTTTTT	CASSLRTGSNEKLFF
TRBJ1-1	-	TRBV4-1	-	TGCGCCAGCAGCCACAGAGACACTGAAGCTTTCTTT	CASSHRDTEAFF
TRBJ1-2	TRBD1	TRBV5-1	few	TGCGCCAGCAGCTGGGACAGCTCCTATGGCTACACCTTC	CASSWDSSYGYTF
TRBJ2-1	-	TRBV5-1	-	TGCGCCAGCAGCTTGGTGTCGGGATCGGGGCACAATGAGCAGTTCTTC	CASSLVSGSGHNEQFF
TRBJ2-7	-	TRBV15	once	TGTGCCACCAGCACCCGCACGGGGACCTACGAGCAGTACTTC	CATSTRTGTYEQYF
TRBJ1-6	-	TRBV4-3	medium-sized	TGCGCCAGCAGCCCCTCCGGATATAATTCACCCCTCCACTTT	CASSPSGYNSPLHF
TRBJ1-4	-	TRBV11-2	-	TGTGCCAGCAGCGTACAGGGAAAATATGAAAAACTGTTTTTT	CASSVQGKYEKLFF
TRBJ1-1	-	TRBV18	-	TGTGCCAGCTCACCTCGGTCAGAGAACACTGAAGCTTTCTTT	CASSPRSENTEAFF
TRBJ2-1	TRBD2	TRBV7-6	-	TGTGCCAGCAGCACCCGACTAGCGGGGGAGATTACAAATGAGCAGTTCTTC	CASSTRLAGEITNEQFF
TRBJ2-6	-	TRBV18	-	TGTGCCAGCTCGGCAACAGGGTCCGGGGCCAACGTCCTGACTTTC	CASSATGSGANVLTF
TRBJ2-7	-	TRBV27	-	TGTGCCAGCAGTTTAACCAATACTATGAGGAGCTCCTACGAGCAGTACTTC	CASSLTNTMRSSYEQYF
TRBJ2-3	-	TRBV9	-	TGTGCCAGCAGCGTAGGCGCGGGGGCCACAGATACGCAGTATTTT	CASSVGAGATDTQYF
TRBJ1-6	TRBD1	TRBV5-1	-	TGCGCCAGCAGCTTGAACAGGGGGTATTCACCCCTCCACTTT	CASSLNRGYSPLHF
TRBJ2-1	TRBD2	TRBV28	-	TGTGCCAGCACCCCAGCGGGGGGGTACAATGAGCAGTTCTTC	CASTPAGGYNEQFF
TRBJ1-2	-	TRBV28	few	TGTGCCAGCGCAGTAAACTATGGCTACACCTTC	CASAVNYGYTF
TRBJ2-1	TRBD1	TRBV5-1	-	TGCGCCAGCAGCCCCAGGGGGCCTTACAATGAGCAGTTCTTC	CASSPRGPYNEQFF
TRBJ2-5	-	TRBV18	-	TGTGCCAGCTCACCGGACTTAAGTCAAGAGACCCAGTACTTC	CASSPDLSQETQYF
TRBJ1-4	-	TRBV9	-	TGTGCCAGCAGCGTGGACGGGACCCTAATGGAAAAACTGTTTTTT	CASSVDGTLMEKLFF
TRBJ1-1	-	TRBV25-1	-	TGTGCCAGCAGTGTTGATGCCGGGGGGGCTGAAGCTTTCTTT	CASSVDAGGAEAFF
TRBJ2-3	TRBD2	TRBV7-8	few	TGTGCCAGCAGCTTAGGCGGGGGGGCGGTAGATACGCAGTATTTT	CASSLGGGAVDTQYF
TRBJ2-4	-	TRBV19	-	TGTGCGACCGGAAGCCCAAGCGCCAAAAACATTCAGTACTTC	CATGSPSAKNIQYF
TRBJ1-5	-	TRBV10-1	-	TGCGCCAGCAGTGGACGGGAAAGCAATCAGCCCCAGCATTTT	CASSGRESNQPQHF
TRBJ2-2	-	TRBV19	-	TGTGCCAGTAGTATAGGAGGCTACCTGAACACCGGGGGGCTGTTTTTT	CASSIGGYLNTGGLFF
TRBJ2-7	-	TRBV4-1	-	TGCGCCAGCAGCCACGAACGACCAGGCGAGCAGTACTTC	CASSHERPGEQYF
TRBJ1-1	-	TRBV6-6	few	TGTGCCAGCAGTTACTCCGGGGTAACTGAAGCTTTCTTT	CASSYSGVTEAFF
TRBJ2-3	-	TRBV7-9	-	TGTGCCAGCAGCACCAAGCCCGGGACCAACACAGATACGCAGTATTTT	CASSTKPGTNTDTQYF
TRBJ2-7	TRBD1	TRBV6-5	-	TGTGCCAGCACGGGACAGACAACCTACGAGCAGTACTTC	CASTGQTTYEQYF
TRBJ1-1	TRBD1	TRBV28	-	TGTGCCAGCATACCGAGGGACAGCGACACTGAAGCTTTCTTT	CASIPRDSDTEAFF
TRBJ1-2	TRBD1	TRBV4-1	-	TGCGCCAGCAGCCGCGCGGACAGGCCCGACTCTGGCTACACCTTC	CASSRADRPDSGYTF
TRBJ2-7	-	TRBV6-1	-	TGTGCCAGCATGAGGGGCAGCTACGAGCAGTACTTC	CASMRGSYEQYF
TRBJ2-7	-	TRBV11-3	-	TGTGCCAGCAGCCACGGCGGATCCTACGAGCAGTACTTC	CASSHGGSYEQYF
TRBJ2-7	TRBD1	TRBV11-2	-	TGTGCCAGCAGCTTAGGTAACGCAGGGGGCTTCGAGCAGTACTTC	CASSLGNAGGFEQYF
TRBJ2-7	-	TRBV5-4	once	TGCGCCAGCAGCCAAGTGTGGCCGACCTACGAGCAGTACTTC	CASSQVWPTYEQYF
TRBJ1-5	-	TRBV7-2	-	TGTGCCAGCAGCCTTCCGCCGTCCTATCAGCCCCAGCATTTT	CASSLPPSYQPQHF
TRBJ2-5	TRBD2	TRBV4-2	-	TGTGCCAGCAGCCGCCCGGGACTAGCGGGGGAAGAGACCCAGTACTTC	CASSRPGLAGEETQYF
TRBJ2-4	-	TRBV2	-	TGTGCCAGCAGTGAGGCTCAGGCCAAAAACATTCAGTACTTC	CASSEAQAKNIQYF
TRBJ2-5	-	TRBV7-9	-	TGTGCCAGCAGCTCCCGACCGGGGCCTCAAGAGACCCAGTACTTC	CASSSRPGPQETQYF
TRBJ1-4	-	TRBV6-4	-	TGTGCCAGCAGTGGACAGACGATCGCAACTAATGAAAAACTGTTTTTT	CASSGQTIATNEKLFF
TRBJ1-1	TRBD1	TRBV7-9	-	TGTGCCAGCAGCTTACCCGACAGGGGGTTGACTGAAGCTTTCTTT	CASSLPDRGLTEAFF
TRBJ1-2	TRBD1	TRBV19	-	TGTGCCAGTATGGGAGACCGACAGGGAGGTATTGGCTACACCTTC	CASMGDRQGGIGYTF
TRBJ1-6	-	TRBV1	-	TGCACCAGCAGCCAAGATAGGGGACAGGGCAATTCACCCCTCCACTTT	CTSSQDRGQGNSPLHF
TRBJ1-2	-	TRBV5-4	-	TGTGCCAGCAGCTTCGGGGGGCTTGGCTACACCTTC	CASSFGGLGYTF
TRBJ2-3	-	TRBV28	-	TGTGCCAGCTCCGGCGCCTATCAATTACTTAGCACAGATACGCAGTATTTT	CASSGAYQLLSTDTQYF
TRBJ1-2	-	TRBV7-2	few	TGTGCCAGCAGCTCGACAACAAGATACTATGGCTACACCTTC	CASSSTTRYYGYTF
TRBJ1-2	TRBD1	TRBV23-1	-	TGCGCCAGCCCAACAATCCTCCCAGGGACAGATAACTATGGCTACACCTTC	CASPTILPGTDNYGYTF
TRBJ2-1	TRBD2	TRBV4-1	-	TGCGCCAGCAGCCAAGTTTTCGGGGGGGCTTATAGCAATGAGCAGTTCTTC	CASSQVFGGAYSNEQFF
TRBJ2-3	TRBD1	TRBV10-1	-	TGCGCCAGCAGTGGTACCGGGACAGGGGGTATCTTCACAGATACGCAGTATTTT	CASSGTGTGGIFTDTQYF